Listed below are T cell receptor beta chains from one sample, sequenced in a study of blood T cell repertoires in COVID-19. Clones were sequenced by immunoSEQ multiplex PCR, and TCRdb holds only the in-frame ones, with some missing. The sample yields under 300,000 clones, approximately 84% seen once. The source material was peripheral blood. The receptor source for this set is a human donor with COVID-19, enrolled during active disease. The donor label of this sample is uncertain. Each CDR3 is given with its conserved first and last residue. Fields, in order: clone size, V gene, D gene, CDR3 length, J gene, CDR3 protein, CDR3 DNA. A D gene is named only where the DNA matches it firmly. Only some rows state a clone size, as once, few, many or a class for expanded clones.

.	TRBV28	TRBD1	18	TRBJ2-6	CASSSPGTGWGRANVLTF	TGTGCCAGCAGTTCCCCGGGGACAGGCTGGGGCCGGGCCAACGTCCTGACTTTC
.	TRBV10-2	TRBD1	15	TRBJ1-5	CASSRGQGGAQPQHF	TGCGCCAGCTCCCGGGGACAGGGTGGTGCTCAGCCCCAGCATTTT
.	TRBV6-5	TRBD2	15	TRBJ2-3	CASRRTSTSTDTQYF	TGTGCCAGCAGACGGACTAGCACAAGCACAGATACGCAGTATTTT
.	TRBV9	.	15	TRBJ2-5	CASSVDPGVWETQYF	TGTGCCAGCAGCGTAGATCCGGGAGTGTGGGAGACCCAGTACTTC
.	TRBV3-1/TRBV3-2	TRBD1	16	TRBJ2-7	CASSPELDRGLYEQYF	TGTGCCAGCAGCCCAGAATTGGACAGGGGGCTGTACGAGCAGTACTTC
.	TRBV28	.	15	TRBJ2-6	CASSFAGAGANVLTF	TGTGCCAGCAGTTTTGCAGGGGCTGGGGCCAACGTCCTGACTTTC
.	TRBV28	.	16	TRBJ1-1	CASSSISGTNRTEAFF	TGTGCCAGCAGTTCCATCTCCGGGACAAACCGGACTGAAGCTTTCTTT
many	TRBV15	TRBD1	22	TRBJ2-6	CATSSILPRRDRVGSGANVLTF	TGTGCCACCAGCAGCATACTCCCCCGCCGGGACAGGGTGGGCTCTGGGGCCAACGTCCTGACTTTC
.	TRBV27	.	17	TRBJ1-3	CASSLSWGRVEGNTIYF	TGTGCCAGCAGTCTCTCCTGGGGCAGGGTGGAAGGAAACACCATATATTTT
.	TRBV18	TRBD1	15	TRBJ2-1	CASSPTGAKYNEQFF	TGTGCCAGCTCACCAACAGGGGCCAAGTACAATGAGCAGTTCTTC
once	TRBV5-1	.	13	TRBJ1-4	CASSLARGEKLFF	TGCGCCAGCAGCTTGGCCCGAGGTGAAAAACTGTTTTTT
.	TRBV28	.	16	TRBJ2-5	CASSLEREGLQETQYF	.
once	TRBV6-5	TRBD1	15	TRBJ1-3	CASSYDGTVENTIYF	TGTGCCAGCAGTTACGACGGGACAGTGGAAAACACCATATATTTT
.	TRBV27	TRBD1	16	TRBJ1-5	CASRDLPQGSNQPQHF	TGTGCCAGCAGGGACCTTCCACAGGGGAGCAATCAGCCCCAGCATTTT
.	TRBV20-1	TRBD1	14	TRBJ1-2	CSASTGGTNYGYTF	TGCAGTGCTAGTACAGGGGGAACTAACTATGGCTACACCTTC
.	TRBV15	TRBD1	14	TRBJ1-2	CATSRGDRGPGYTF	TGTGCCACCAGCAGAGGGGACAGGGGACCTGGCTACACCTTC
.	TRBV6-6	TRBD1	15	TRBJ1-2	CASTRDRGTNYGYTF	TGTGCCAGCACTAGAGACAGGGGCACTAACTATGGCTACACCTTC
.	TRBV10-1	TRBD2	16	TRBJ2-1	CASSQTRTSGIDEQFF	TGCGCCAGCAGTCAAACTCGGACTAGCGGGATCGATGAGCAGTTCTTC
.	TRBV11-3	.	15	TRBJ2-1	CASSPPGAIYNEQFF	TGTGCCAGCAGCCCCCCGGGAGCCATTTACAATGAGCAGTTCTTC
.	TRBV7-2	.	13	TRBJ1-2	CASSPGPNYGYTF	TGTGCCAGCAGCCCAGGGCCTAACTATGGCTACACCTTC
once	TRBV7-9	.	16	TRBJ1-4	CASSQGVAGPNEKLFF	TGTGCCAGCAGCCAAGGGGTTGCAGGACCGAATGAAAAACTGTTTTTT
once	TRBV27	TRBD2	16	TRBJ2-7	CASSLIMAGGPYEQYF	TGTGCCAGCAGTTTAATTATGGCGGGAGGCCCCTACGAGCAGTACTTC
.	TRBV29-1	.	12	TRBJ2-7	CSVGPTSGEQYF	TGCAGCGTTGGCCCGACTAGTGGTGAGCAGTACTTC
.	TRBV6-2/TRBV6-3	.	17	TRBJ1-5	CASSLKVGVNSNQPQHF	TGTGCCAGCAGTTTAAAAGTCGGAGTGAATAGCAATCAGCCCCAGCATTTT
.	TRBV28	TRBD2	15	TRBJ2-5	CASSSTGLEGETQYF	TGTGCCAGCAGTTCAACGGGACTAGAGGGAGAGACCCAGTACTTC
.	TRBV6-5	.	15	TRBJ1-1	CASSYSGGGVTEAFF	TGTGCCAGCAGTTACTCGGGGGGGGGCGTCACTGAAGCTTTCTTT
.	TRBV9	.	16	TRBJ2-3	CASSNSLRDSTDTQYF	TGTGCCAGCAGCAACTCGCTACGGGATTCGACAGATACGCAGTATTTT
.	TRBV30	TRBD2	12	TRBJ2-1	CAWRTSFNEQFF	TGTGCCTGGCGGACTAGTTTTAATGAGCAGTTCTTC
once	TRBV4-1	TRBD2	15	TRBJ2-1	CASSHLMTSGSIGFF	TGCGCCAGCAGCCACTTAATGACTAGCGGGAGCATAGGGTTCTTC
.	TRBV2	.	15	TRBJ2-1	CASSLRLGDYNEQFF	TGTGCCAGCAGTCTTCGACTAGGGGACTACAATGAGCAGTTCTTC
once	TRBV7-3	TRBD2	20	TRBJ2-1	CASSLWSSSGLAGAYNEQFF	TGTGCCAGCAGCTTATGGTCCAGTTCGGGACTAGCGGGGGCCTACAATGAGCAGTTCTTC
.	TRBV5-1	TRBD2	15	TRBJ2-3	CASSSGTTITDTQYF	TGCGCCAGCAGCTCCGGGACTACCATCACAGATACGCAGTATTTT
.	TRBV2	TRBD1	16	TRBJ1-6	CASSRRQGASNSPLHF	TGTGCCAGCAGTAGGAGACAGGGGGCGTCTAATTCACCCCTCCACTTT
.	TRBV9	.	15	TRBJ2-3	CASSVGVGATDTQYF	TGTGCCAGCAGCGTAGGGGTTGGGGCCACAGATACGCAGTATTTT
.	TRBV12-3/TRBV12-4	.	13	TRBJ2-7	CASTTSAGPRQYF	TGTGCCAGCACCACTAGTGCGGGCCCACGGCAGTACTTC
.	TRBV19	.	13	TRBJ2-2	CASSILNTGELFF	TGTGCCAGTAGTATTCTGAACACCGGGGAGCTGTTTTTT
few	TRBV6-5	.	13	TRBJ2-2	CASSQLAPGELFF	TGTGCCAGCAGTCAACTAGCACCCGGGGAGCTGTTTTTT
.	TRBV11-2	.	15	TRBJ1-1	CASTSITPQNTEAFF	TGTGCCAGCACCTCAATTACTCCCCAGAACACTGAAGCTTTCTTT